The clone carrying this T cell receptor (beta chain) was observed a few times. In the original processing: Scientists estimated how many nucleated cells there were by amplifying reference gene primers. TCRdb's table, derived via immunoSEQ multiplex PCR, lists solely in-frame clones and lacks some. D and trimming were read from the DNA, whereas the V and J calls and clone size are those reported in that table. The table includes around 220,000 clones, under 90% detected once. This entry is derived from a study of blood T cell repertoires in COVID-19. The wider study: Both acute and convalescent COVID-19 samples were obtained from the United States, Italy and Spain.

The V gene end was trimmed by 4 bases and the J gene end by 7 bases; junction bases not matched to a gene: 7. The length of the CDR3 is 15 residues. Germline values: CDR1 SGHTS, CDR2 YDEGEE. The sequence came from a man in his forties or fifties with acute or convalescent COVID-19. This chain connects TRBV5-8 to TRBJ1-4, with 10 positions matching TRBD1. Sequencing input: peripheral blood. The CDR3 DNA reads TGTGCCAGCAGCCCCCCGGGACAGGGGAGTGAAAAACTGTTTTTT. The encoded protein is CASSPPGQGSEKLFF.